These 29 T cell receptor beta chains originate from one sample sequenced in a study of response to subunit inactivated influenza vaccine. Each CDR3 protein is one row after TCRdb ran MiXCR on the RT-PCR reads. The sample has 800,000 or so distinct CDR3 sequences, 21% seen once. Sequenced here: PBMCs from blood, sampled 4 to 6 days after vaccination. The receptors stem from a man between 45 and 60 years old who received an inactivated influenza vaccine.

A few counts support this clonotype. The chain links TRBV5-5 to TRBJ2-1; 7 nucleotides match TRBD2. J was trimmed by 4 bases and V by 4 bases; bases with no gene match: 8. There are 15 residues in the CDR3. Per the germline V gene, CDR1 is SGHKS and CDR2 is YYEKEE (reference sequence). The CDR3 nucleotides read TGTGCCAGCAGCCACGGGACTACCCTATACAATGAGCAGTTCTTC. This sequence encodes CASSHGTTLYNEQFF.

This clonotype was seen just once. This CDR3 is CASSQDLVGAVYNEQFF. The DNA for the CDR3 is TGCGCCAGCAGCCAAGATCTAGTAGGGGCGGTCTACAATGAGCAGTTCTTC. The V gene is TRBV4-3, the J gene TRBJ2-1, with D possibly being TRBD1 (5 bases). Germline CDR1 and CDR2: LGHNA and YSLEER. The V gene lost 0 bases and the J gene lost 3 bases, with 15 bases spanning the gap. The CDR3 sequence is 17 residues long.

This clonotype has only a few counts. A junction boundary mismatches the germline segment, possibly from a read error. The chain recombines TRBV7-9 with TRBJ1-6, with D unclear. In germline, CDR1 is SEHNR, CDR2 FQNEAQ (reference sequence). This CDR3 region has 14 residues. CDR3 region: CASSLVKGNSPLHF. CDR3 in DNA: TGTGCTAGCAGCTTAGTGAAGGGAAATTCACCCCTCCACTTT.

This clonotype occurred a few times. The rearrangement links TRBV20-1 to TRBJ2-7; 9 bases line up with TRBD2. Unmatched junction bases numbered 6, after V lost 2 bases and J lost 7 bases. Germline-derived CDR1 and CDR2 are DFQATT and SNEGSKA (reference sequence). This CDR3 comprises 13 residues. For the CDR3, the DNA is TGCAGTGCTAGAAGGCTAGCGGGAAGGGAGCAGTACTTC. Its protein product is CSARRLAGREQYF.

The chain combines TRBV29-1 with TRBJ2-3; perhaps D is TRBD1 or TRBD2 (5 bases each). The germline gives CDR1 SQVTM, CDR2 ANQGSEA. Trimming cost V 8 bases and J 0 bases, with 12 bases left between them. This CDR3 spans 13 amino acids. In DNA, the CDR3 is TGCAGCAGTAACCGGGACAGCACAGATACGCAGTATTTT. This gives the protein CSSNRDSTDTQYF.

V is TRBV7-8 and J is TRBJ2-1; TRBD2 is a possible D gene (7 bases). V was shortened by 5 bases and J by 0 bases, with 14 bases between the two germline ends. This CDR3 is 16 amino acids long. Germline V lookup: CDR1 SGHVS, CDR2 FQNEAQ. The CDR3 DNA follows: TGTGCCAGCAGCGCAGGGGAGGGAAGCTCCTACAATGAGCAGTTCTTC. Protein: CASSAGEGSSYNEQFF.

To note about this clonotype: The junction and the germline gene differ at one end; a read error may be behind it. The chain combines TRBV5-1 with TRBJ2-1, with 8 bases identical to TRBD2. Germline V lookup: CDR1 SGHRS, CDR2 YFSETQ. The CDR3 has 14 residues. The CDR3: CASRLGGTSNEQFF. The DNA of the CDR3 is TGCGCCAGCAGATTGGGGGGGACTAGTAATGAGCAGTTCTTC.

This chain uses TRBV29-1 with TRBJ2-2; weak D call: TRBD2 (5 bases). V gave up 4 bases and J gave up 5 bases, with 14 bases separating them. Germline V gene sequence: CDR1 SQVTM, CDR2 ANQGSEA. This CDR3 spans 14 amino acids. The CDR3 sequence is CSVGTGLETGELFF. The CDR3 nucleotides read TGCAGCGTTGGGACGGGGTTGGAAACCGGGGAGCTGTTTTTT.

This clonotype was detected only a few times. The chain links TRBV2 to TRBJ2-1, with D possibly being TRBD1 (5 bases). The V end was cut by 0 bases, the J end by 4 bases, with 13 bases between. The CDR3 has 16 residues. Per germline, CDR1 SNHLY and CDR2 FYNNEI. The CDR3 DNA reads TGTGCCAGCAGTGAAGCCCGACAGTTGAGTTACAATGAGCAGTTCTTC. This translates into CASSEARQLSYNEQFF.

CDR3 region: CASSLQVSPQHF. For the CDR3, the DNA is TGTGCCAGCAGTTTACAGGTTTCGCCCCAGCATTTT. This chain connects TRBV28 to TRBJ1-5; D is undetermined. Trimming removed 2 bases from V and 9 bases from J, with 8 bases in between. This CDR3 contains 12 residues. Germline assignment: CDR1 MDHEN and CDR2 SYDVKM. Filled out from reference TRBV28 and TRBJ1-5, the complete variable domain reads DVKVTQSSRYLVKRTGEKVFLECVQDMDHENMFWYRQDPGLGLRLIYFSYDVKMKEKGDIPEGYSVSREKKERFSLILESASTNQTSMYLCASSLQVSPQHFGDGTRLSIL.

The rearrangement uses TRBV4-3 and TRBJ2-1; D gene unclear. V lost 0 bases and J lost 6, with 18 bases in between. CDR3 length: 17 amino acids. The germline V gene encodes CDR1 LGHNA and CDR2 YSLEER. The CDR3 sequence: CASSQDYDGPAVNEQFF. The CDR3 coding sequence is TGCGCCAGCAGCCAAGATTATGACGGGCCTGCGGTCAATGAGCAGTTCTTC.

There are many counts of this clonotype. This chain links TRBV5-5 with TRBJ1-3; 8 nucleotides align to TRBD1. The V gene end was trimmed by 3 bases and the J gene end by 4 bases; junction bases not matched to a gene: 9. Germline V gene sequence: CDR1 SGHKS, CDR2 YYEKEE (reference sequence). CDR3 size: 16 residues. The CDR3: CASSSNPDRVGNTIYF. The CDR3 DNA reads as TGTGCCAGCAGCTCTAACCCGGACAGGGTGGGAAACACCATATATTTT. Full variable domain (missing parts from reference TRBV5-5 and TRBJ1-3): DAGVTQSPTHLIKTRGQQVTLRCSPISGHKSVSWYQQVLGQGPQFIFQYYEKEERGRGNFPDRFSARQFPNYSSELNVNALLLGDSALYLCASSSNPDRVGNTIYFGEGSWLTVV.

This clonotype was seen more than once but under ten times. This chain joins TRBV7-2 and TRBJ2-3, with D hard to call. CDR3 size: 15 residues. Germline CDR1 reads SGHTA; CDR2 reads FQGNSA. V gave up 3 bases and J gave up 2 bases, with 12 bases separating them. This CDR3 reads CASSLMLRVTDTQYF. The CDR3 region has the DNA TGTGCCAGCAGCTTGATGCTTCGGGTCACAGATACGCAGTATTTT.

The chain combines TRBV20-1 with TRBJ2-3; D might be TRBD2 (5 bases). With 4 bases removed from V and 5 bases from J, the gap between germline ends came to 16 bases. The CDR3 loop spans 14 amino acids. CDR1 DFQATT and CDR2 SNEGSKA come from the germline V gene (reference sequence). The CDR3 sequence: CSATGLALQDTQYF. CDR3 bases: TGCAGTGCTACCGGACTGGCGCTCCAAGATACGCAGTATTTT.

The genes are TRBV15 and TRBJ2-7; a weak D match, TRBD2 (7 bases). V was clipped by 4 bases and J by 2 bases, with 12 bases between them. From germline, CDR1 is LNHNV and CDR2 YYDKDF (reference sequence). There are 14 residues in the CDR3. The CDR3: CATSIGGATYEQYF. CDR3 in DNA: TGTGCCACCAGCATAGGGGGGGCCACCTACGAGCAGTACTTC. Combining the CDR3 with reference TRBV15 and TRBJ2-7 gives the whole variable domain DAMVIQNPRYQVTQFGKPVTLSCSQTLNHNVMYWYQQKSSQAPKLLFHYYDKDFNNEADTPDNFQSRRPNTSFCFLDIRSPGLGDTAMYLCATSIGGATYEQYFGPGTRLTVT.

The genes are TRBV9 and TRBJ2-5; 8 bases agree with TRBD2. V was clipped by 0 bases and J by 6 bases; unmatched bases: 13. The CDR3 totals 17 residues. Germline loops: CDR1 SGDLS, CDR2 YYNGEE. CDR3 coding DNA: TGTGCCAGCAGCGTAGGACTCAGCGGGAGAGGCATGCAGACCCAGTACTTC. This encodes CASSVGLSGRGMQTQYF.

V gene TRBV24-1 combines with J gene TRBJ2-7, with 11 bases aligning to TRBD1. Unmatched junction bases numbered 3, after V lost 3 bases and J lost 3 bases. The CDR3 is 15 residues long. Germline loops: CDR1 KGHDR, CDR2 SFDVKD. DNA for the CDR3: TGTGCCACCAGTGATCCAGGGACAGGGGGCTACGAGCAGTACTTC. Protein sequence: CATSDPGTGGYEQYF.

This chain links TRBV11-2 with TRBJ2-1; possible D gene TRBD1, 5 bases. Trimming left V 1 base short and J 10 bases short, with 17 bases between. This CDR3 is built from 15 residues. Germline CDR1 SGHAT, CDR2 FQNNGV. CDR3 protein: CASSLAWMTDSEQFF. Written as DNA, the CDR3 is TGTGCCAGCAGCTTAGCTTGGATGACTGACAGCGAGCAGTTCTTC.

The chain combines TRBV5-6 with TRBJ1-6; D gene uncertain. This CDR3 spans 16 amino acids. Germline loops: CDR1 SGHDT, CDR2 YYEEEE. Trimming took off 2 bases at V and 6 bases at J, with 15 bases between the two ends. This CDR3 is CASSLTRRRFNSPLHF. The CDR3 DNA sequence: TGTGCCAGCAGCTTAACCCGTAGGAGATTTAATTCACCCCTCCACTTT.

This chain joins TRBV12-3 or TRBV12-4 and TRBJ2-3; D call uncertain. The V end lost 1 base, the J end lost 3 bases, and 17 bases lay between the germline ends. CDR3 length: 17 residues. The CDR3 reads CASSLVYFRYRTDTQYF. In DNA, the CDR3 is TGTGCCAGCAGTTTAGTTTATTTCAGGTATAGGACAGATACGCAGTATTTT.

This clonotype was seen more than once but under ten times. The rearrangement links TRBV2 to TRBJ1-6; D is perhaps TRBD1 (6 bases). The ends were cut back, 6 bases at V and 4 bases at J, with 19 bases in the middle. The CDR3 has 17 residues. CDR1 SNHLY and CDR2 FYNNEI come from the germline V gene. CDR3 nucleotide sequence: TGTGCCAGCAGACTCCCCGCAGGGACAAAATATAATTCACCCCTCCACTTT. Amino acids: CASRLPAGTKYNSPLHF. The variable domain in full, with the rest retrieved from reference TRBV2 and TRBJ1-6, is EPEVTQTPSHQVTQMGQEVILRCVPISNHLYFYWYRQILGQKVEFLVSFYNNEISEKSEIFDDQFSVERPDGSNFTLKIRSTKLEDSAMYFCASRLPAGTKYNSPLHFGNGTRLTVT.

This clonotype was counted a few times. V is TRBV11-2 and J is TRBJ1-1; TRBD1 matches at 9 bases. V dropped 5 bases and J dropped 3; count of bases not matched to a gene: 7. This CDR3 has 15 amino acids. Germline V gene sequence: CDR1 SGHAT, CDR2 FQNNGV. The CDR3 spells CASSQDRGVYTEAFF. As DNA, the CDR3 is TGTGCCAGCAGCCAGGACAGGGGCGTGTACACTGAAGCTTTCTTT.

This clonotype was counted only a few times. The chain uses TRBV11-2 and TRBJ1-1, with TRBD1 matching 8 bases. The CDR3 has 14 residues. From germline, CDR1 is SGHAT and CDR2 FQNNGV. Trimming cost V 4 bases and J 6 bases; bases outside gene matches: 7. The DNA of the CDR3 is TGTGCCAGCAGCTCGGACAGGGAAGTCGCTGAAGCTTTCTTT. This codes for CASSSDREVAEAFF.

CDR3 in DNA: TGTGCCACCAGTGATTGGGGGACAGGGGGCTTAGGCGGGGCCAACGTCCTGACTTTC. Its protein product is CATSDWGTGGLGGANVLTF. The chain has TRBV24-1 and TRBJ2-6; 12 bases fit TRBD1. V gave up 2 bases and J gave up 4 bases; unmatched junction bases: 8. The CDR3 contains 19 residues. Germline CDR1 reads KGHDR; CDR2 reads SFDVKD.

This chain links TRBV5-5 with TRBJ2-7, with 10 bases lining up with TRBD2. The V gene's germline CDR1 is SGHKS and CDR2 YYEKEE (reference sequence). This CDR3 spans 16 amino acids. The ends lost 3 bases at V and 0 bases at J; junction bases unmatched: 6. As DNA, the CDR3 is TGTGCCAGCAGCTGGAGCGGGGGGGAGAGCTCCTACGAGCAGTACTTC. It translates to CASSWSGGESSYEQYF.

The V and J genes are TRBV12-3 or TRBV12-4 and TRBJ2-7, with TRBD2 identical over 8 bases. Losses at the gene ends were 6 bases for V and 0 bases for J; bases not matched to a gene: 7. The CDR3 length is 15 residues. CDR3: CASSPTGTSSYEQYF. The CDR3 DNA sequence: TGTGCCAGCAGCCCCACCGGGACTAGCTCCTACGAGCAGTACTTC.

In its sample, this clonotype was seen a few times. This chain uses TRBV29-1 with TRBJ1-2; 9 nucleotides align to TRBD1. CDR1 SQVTM and CDR2 ANQGSEA come from the germline V gene. The V gene end was trimmed by 6 bases and the J gene end by 5 bases; junction bases not matched to a gene: 7. CDR3 length: 13 residues. CDR3 coding DNA: TGCAGCGTCCTTGGACAGGGGTTTTATGGCTACACCTTC. This codes for CSVLGQGFYGYTF.

The gene calls are TRBV7-9 and TRBJ1-5; maybe TRBD1 (5 bases). With 6 bases removed from V and 2 bases from J, the gap between germline ends came to 14 bases. The length of the CDR3 is 15 residues. Per germline, CDR1 SEHNR and CDR2 FQNEAQ (reference sequence). As DNA, the CDR3 is TGTGCCAGCAGTCGAGGGGACCCGCGCAATCAGCCCCAGCATTTT. It encodes CASSRGDPRNQPQHF.

V gene TRBV11-2 combines with J gene TRBJ1-1; 8 positions match TRBD1. Losses at the gene ends were 4 bases for V and 2 bases for J; bases not matched to a gene: 6. Germline V CDR1 and CDR2: SGHAT, FQNNGV. The CDR3 is 15 residues long. In nucleotides, the CDR3 is TGTGCCAGCAGCTCTTACGGGACAGGAAACACTGAAGCTTTCTTT. It is translated as CASSSYGTGNTEAFF.